Reported below is one T cell receptor beta chain. Antigen specificity is unknown. The record originates from a study of shared clonotypes between healthy human individuals. Study findings and constraints: Sharing across four donors was highest in naive CD4 (roughly 5%) and lowest in memory CD8 (around 0.4%). Sampling covered blood only; tissue repertoires likely differ.

The protocol was immunoSEQ multiplex PCR, while the TCRdb copy is restricted to in-frame clones and leaves out a portion. The table has over 2 million clones, about 95% seen once; the top ten hold about 1.1%. Looked up from germline, CDR1 is MNHEY and CDR2 is SVGAGI. V gave up 2 bases and J gave up 2 bases, with 9 bases separating them. This CDR3 is built from 15 residues. Positively selected for CCR7, the CD45RO-negative cells used as naive CD8 cells excluded terminally differentiated effector memory CD45RA+ cells. The donor cohort consisted entirely of Caucasian adults residing in Nashville, Tennessee.

The rearrangement uses TRBV6-5 and TRBJ2-2; D is undetermined. This TCR derives from a man younger than 35 in good health. The sample taken for sequencing was naive CD8+ T cells sorted from blood. CDR3 DNA: TGTGCCAGCAGTTACAGCACTCAAAACACCGGGGAGCTGTTTTTT. Translating it yields CASSYSTQNTGELFF.